The T cell receptor (beta chain) under discussion was sequenced for a study of tumor-infiltrating lymphocytes in primary liver carcinoma. Background on the study: Male and female patients aged 30 to 69 years made up the cohort. Study-wide points: Blood trailed tumors significantly in top-250-clone fraction (p = 0.039).

CDR1 MNHNS and CDR2 SASEGT come from the germline V gene. The CDR3 covers 15 residues. The sample holds one count of this clonotype. Its target is unknown. A much larger clone lies one base from this, so it may be a read error. From about 19-30 mg of unsorted bulk tissue, DNA and RNA were co-extracted together. Starting from around 510 ng of total RNA, TCR beta cDNA was produced with a primer in the constant region. Construction of TCR beta libraries relied on three successive nested multiplex PCR rounds employing slightly modified ARM-PCR. TRBV1-TRBV30 forward primers paired with a C-beta reverse primer were used in the first two PCR rounds, which ran 9 to 10 cycles each. MiXCR was run by TCRdb on the multiplex PCR reads, yielding one entry per CDR3 protein. This repertoire shows around 79,000 distinct CDR3 sequences, 69% found once; its top ten account for approximately 27%.

Sequencing was done on a sample of tumor-adjacent normal liver tissue. The genes are TRBV6-1 and TRBJ2-1; 11 bases agree with TRBD2. This TCR derives from a man aged 40-49 years with primary liver carcinoma and hepatitis B virus infection. The CDR3 loop is CVSSTGTSGQWEQFF. DNA of the CDR3: TGTGTCAGCAGTACCGGGACTAGCGGCCAATGGGAGCAGTTCTTC.